Listed below are T cell receptor beta chains from one sample, sequenced in a study of beta chain features in type 1 diabetes. Libraries were prepared by immunoSEQ multiplex PCR; TCRdb keeps only in-frame clonotypes and omits some of them. Of 220,000 or so clones in the sample, 68% were seen once. Specimen: naive CD4+ T cells from blood. Receptors were obtained from a man aged 25 to 40 in good health. Each CDR3 is given with its conserved first and last residue. The D gene is left open where the match is weak. Only part of the rows carry a size: once, few, many, or a class if the clone is expanded.

clone size: -; J gene: TRBJ2-5; D gene: TRBD1; V gene: TRBV7-6; CDR3 protein: CASSRGQGVTETQYF; CDR3 DNA: TGTGCCAGCAGCCGTGGACAGGGGGTCACGGAGACCCAGTACTTC
clone size: -; J gene: TRBJ1-1; D gene: -; V gene: TRBV30; CDR3 protein: CAWTTDTNTEAFF; CDR3 DNA: TGTGCCTGGACAACAGACACTAACACTGAAGCTTTCTTT
clone size: -; J gene: TRBJ2-1; D gene: -; V gene: TRBV4-1; CDR3 protein: CASSQGADYSYNEQFF; CDR3 DNA: TGCGCCAGCAGCCAAGGGGCGGACTACTCCTACAATGAGCAGTTCTTC
clone size: -; J gene: TRBJ2-1; D gene: -; V gene: TRBV25-1; CDR3 protein: CASKPRGGYNEQFF; CDR3 DNA: TGTGCCAGCAAGCCCAGGGGCGGCTACAATGAGCAGTTCTTC
clone size: -; J gene: TRBJ2-3; D gene: -; V gene: TRBV6-5; CDR3 protein: CASRFRQYTDTQYF; CDR3 DNA: TGTGCCAGCAGATTCAGGCAGTACACAGATACGCAGTATTTT
clone size: -; J gene: TRBJ2-5; D gene: -; V gene: TRBV14; CDR3 protein: CASSPGGAPETQYF; CDR3 DNA: TGTGCCAGCAGCCCCGGTGGGGCCCCGGAGACCCAGTACTTC
clone size: few; J gene: TRBJ2-7; D gene: -; V gene: TRBV29-1; CDR3 protein: CSVWGRPNSYEQYF; CDR3 DNA: TGCAGCGTCTGGGGGAGACCCAACTCCTACGAGCAGTACTTC
clone size: -; J gene: TRBJ1-2; D gene: -; V gene: TRBV30; CDR3 protein: CAWSVTEGYTF; CDR3 DNA: TGTGCCTGGAGTGTGACAGAAGGCTACACCTTC
clone size: -; J gene: TRBJ2-2; D gene: -; V gene: TRBV30; CDR3 protein: CAWQMPGARTGELFF; CDR3 DNA: TGTGCCTGGCAAATGCCAGGGGCTCGAACCGGGGAGCTGTTTTTT
clone size: -; J gene: TRBJ2-3; D gene: TRBD2; V gene: TRBV30; CDR3 protein: CAWRRGSTDTQYF; CDR3 DNA: TGTGCCTGGAGGCGGGGGAGCACAGATACGCAGTATTTT
clone size: -; J gene: TRBJ2-6; D gene: -; V gene: TRBV7-9; CDR3 protein: CASSPVGGSGANVLTF; CDR3 DNA: TGTGCCAGCAGCCCCGTCGGCGGCTCTGGGGCCAACGTCCTGACTTTC
clone size: -; J gene: TRBJ2-3; D gene: -; V gene: TRBV9; CDR3 protein: CASSLPASGGGKTDTQYF; CDR3 DNA: TGTGCCAGCAGCCTACCTGCCTCCGGAGGGGGCAAGACAGATACGCAGTATTTT
clone size: -; J gene: TRBJ2-1; D gene: -; V gene: TRBV29-1; CDR3 protein: CSVQGRGSYNEQFF; CDR3 DNA: TGCAGCGTACAGGGTAGAGGCTCCTACAATGAGCAGTTCTTC
clone size: -; J gene: TRBJ1-1; D gene: -; V gene: TRBV30; CDR3 protein: CAWSPRMGKNTEAFF; CDR3 DNA: TGTGCCTGGAGTCCCCGGATGGGCAAAAACACTGAAGCTTTCTTT
clone size: -; J gene: TRBJ2-3; D gene: -; V gene: TRBV7-8; CDR3 protein: CASSFSRADTQYF; CDR3 DNA: TGTGCCAGCAGCTTTAGCCGGGCAGATACGCAGTATTTT
clone size: -; J gene: TRBJ2-7; D gene: TRBD1; V gene: TRBV7-2; CDR3 protein: CASSTAGTAHYEQYF; CDR3 DNA: TGTGCCAGCAGCACCGCCGGGACAGCTCACTACGAGCAGTACTTC
clone size: -; J gene: TRBJ2-1; D gene: TRBD2; V gene: TRBV28; CDR3 protein: CASSLDRRVAGTNEQFF; CDR3 DNA: TGTGCCAGCAGTTTAGACCGCCGGGTAGCGGGTACAAATGAGCAGTTCTTC
clone size: once; J gene: TRBJ2-3; D gene: TRBD2; V gene: TRBV7-2; CDR3 protein: CASRLPLSGSHTQYF; CDR3 DNA: TGTGCCAGCAGACTCCCTCTTAGCGGGAGTCATACGCAGTATTTT
clone size: -; J gene: TRBJ1-2; D gene: -; V gene: TRBV28; CDR3 protein: CASVPLPRPLGFGYTF; CDR3 DNA: TGTGCCAGCGTCCCGCTGCCCCGCCCCTTGGGATTCGGCTACACCTTC
clone size: -; J gene: TRBJ1-3; D gene: -; V gene: TRBV30; CDR3 protein: CAWRHPGPGNTIYF; CDR3 DNA: TGTGCCTGGAGACACCCGGGTCCTGGAAACACCATATATTTT